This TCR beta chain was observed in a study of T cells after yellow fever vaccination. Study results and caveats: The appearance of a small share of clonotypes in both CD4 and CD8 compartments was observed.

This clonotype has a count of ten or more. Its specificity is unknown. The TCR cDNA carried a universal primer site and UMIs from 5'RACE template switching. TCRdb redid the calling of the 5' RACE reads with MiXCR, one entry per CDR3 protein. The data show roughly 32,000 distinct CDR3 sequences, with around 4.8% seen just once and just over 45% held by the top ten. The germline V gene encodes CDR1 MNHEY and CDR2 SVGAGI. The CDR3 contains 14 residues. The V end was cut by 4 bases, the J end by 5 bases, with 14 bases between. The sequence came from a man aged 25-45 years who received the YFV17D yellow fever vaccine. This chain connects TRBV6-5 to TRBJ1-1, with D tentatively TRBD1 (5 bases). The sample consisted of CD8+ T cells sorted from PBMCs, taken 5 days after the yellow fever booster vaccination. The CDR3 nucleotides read TGTGCCAGCAGTTTCGTTGAGGGGTCAACTGAAGCTTTCTTT. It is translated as CASSFVEGSTEAFF.